Below, 28 T cell receptor beta chains from the same sample are listed, as sequenced in a study of cytomegalovirus exposure and HLA in healthy donors. Amplification used 60 Vbeta primers and 13 Jbeta primers. Clones were sequenced by immunoSEQ multiplex PCR, and TCRdb holds only the in-frame ones, with some missing. The table has more than 85,000 clones, about four fifths seen once. Sample: PBMCs. These TCRs come from a man aged 30-40 years in good health and CMV-seronegative.

The V and J genes are TRBV6-5 and TRBJ1-2, with D tentatively TRBD1 (6 bases). Germline V gene lookup returns CDR1 MNHEY and CDR2 SVGAGI. V was cut by 0 bases and J by 2 bases, with 10 bases left in between. The CDR3 loop spans 15 amino acids. For the CDR3, the DNA is TGTGCCAGCAGTTACTCCGGACAGCCCAACTATGGCTACACCTTC. Encoded protein: CASSYSGQPNYGYTF.

The rearrangement links TRBV5-1 to TRBJ1-1; 8 positions agree with TRBD1. The germline gives CDR1 SGHRS, CDR2 YFSETQ. Trimming took 0 bases from V and 1 from J; bases not matched to a gene: 5. The CDR3 spans 16 residues. In nucleotides, the CDR3 is TGCGCCAGCAGCTTGGAACCCGGGACAGGGAACACTGAAGCTTTCTTT. Protein sequence: CASSLEPGTGNTEAFF.

The chain carries TRBV28 and TRBJ2-7; the D gene is possibly TRBD2 (6 bases). Trimming took 4 bases from V and 6 from J, leaving 13 bases between them. The germline V gene has CDR1 MDHEN and CDR2 SYDVKM. CDR3 length: 13 amino acids. CDR3 DNA sequence: TGTGCCAGCAGTTGGCCGGGGGTCGGCGAGCAGTACTTC. The encoded protein is CASSWPGVGEQYF.

V is TRBV5-5 and J is TRBJ1-1, with unresolved D. Germline CDR1 reads SGHKS; CDR2 reads YYEKEE (reference sequence). The CDR3 is made up of 14 amino acids. V was shortened by 4 bases and J by 1 base, with 11 bases between the two germline ends. The CDR3 here is CASSPLAENTEAFF. CDR3 in DNA: TGTGCCAGCAGCCCCCTTGCAGAGAACACTGAAGCTTTCTTT. The variable domain in full, completed from reference TRBV5-5 and TRBJ1-1, reads DAGVTQSPTHLIKTRGQQVTLRCSPISGHKSVSWYQQVLGQGPQFIFQYYEKEERGRGNFPDRFSARQFPNYSSELNVNALLLGDSALYLCASSPLAENTEAFFGQGTRLTVV.

The V call is TRBV28, the J call TRBJ2-7, with 7 nucleotides matching TRBD1. The germline gives CDR1 MDHEN, CDR2 SYDVKM. Trimming at V came to 3 bases and at J to 2 bases, leaving 7 bases not matched to a gene. CDR3 size: 15 residues. The CDR3 loop is CASSFTRQGTYEQYF. CDR3 nucleotides: TGTGCCAGCAGTTTCACAAGACAGGGAACCTACGAGCAGTACTTC.

The chain employs TRBV5-4 and TRBJ2-7, with a possible D match to TRBD2 (5 bases). The CDR3 has 14 amino acids. CDR1 is SGHNT, CDR2 YYREEE, per germline (reference sequence). V was cut by 6 bases and J by 5 bases, with 18 bases left in between. The CDR3 reads CASNPGGSVNEQYF. For the CDR3, the DNA is TGTGCCAGCAATCCGGGCGGGTCGGTAAACGAGCAGTACTTC.

J is TRBJ1-5 and V is TRBV2; the match to TRBD1 covers 11 bases. The CDR3 sequence is 13 residues long. CDR1 SNHLY and CDR2 FYNNEI come from the germline V gene. J was trimmed by 4 bases and V by 11 bases; bases with no gene match: 4. The DNA of the CDR3 is TGTGCCCGGGGACAGGGGGAAAATCAGCCCCAGCATTTT. Translating it yields CARGQGENQPQHF.

The chain employs TRBV4-3 and TRBJ1-6; weak D call: TRBD1 (5 bases). CDR1 is LGHNA, CDR2 YSLEER, per germline. The CDR3 runs 16 residues. V shed 0 bases and J shed 3 bases, with 9 bases lying between them. CDR3 bases: TGCGCCAGCAGCCAAGAAAGGCAGGGCTATAATTCACCCCTCCACTTT. Encoded protein: CASSQERQGYNSPLHF.

The chain is built from TRBV28 and TRBJ2-7; TRBD2 matches 7 bases. Germline V gene data show CDR1 as MDHEN and CDR2 as SYDVKM. The trim removed 2 bases at V and 2 bases at J, leaving 6 bases unmatched. The length of the CDR3 is 15 residues. The CDR3: CASSLAKGLPYEQYF. The CDR3 DNA is TGTGCCAGCAGTTTAGCCAAGGGACTACCCTACGAGCAGTACTTC. The full variable domain, its missing parts supplied by reference TRBV28 and TRBJ2-7, is DVKVTQSSRYLVKRTGEKVFLECVQDMDHENMFWYRQDPGLGLRLIYFSYDVKMKEKGDIPEGYSVSREKKERFSLILESASTNQTSMYLCASSLAKGLPYEQYFGPGTRLTVT.

J is TRBJ2-2 and V is TRBV4-1; perhaps TRBD2 as D (6 bases). CDR3 length: 16 amino acids. V lost 0 bases and J 7 bases, leaving 15 bases between the germline ends. Germline V CDR1 and CDR2: MGHRA, YSYEKL. The DNA for the CDR3 is TGCGCCAGCAGCCAAGAAGGATCTAGGAGGGGCGGGGAGCTGTTTTTT. It codes for CASSQEGSRRGGELFF.

The chain is built from TRBV20-1 and TRBJ2-2; D remains ambiguous. V gave up 3 bases and J gave up 7 bases, with 6 bases separating them. The CDR3 covers 11 residues. The germline CDR1 and CDR2 sequences are DFQATT and SNEGSKA (reference sequence). The CDR3 DNA reads TGCAGTGCTAGCTTCCGCGGGGAGCTGTTTTTT. It specifies CSASFRGELFF.

Points on this clone: Other DNA sequences in the same sample also yield this CDR3. V is TRBV5-6 and J is TRBJ2-7; possible D gene TRBD1, 5 bases. This CDR3 has 14 residues. Germline V gene data show CDR1 as SGHDT and CDR2 as YYEEEE. Trimming removed 0 bases at V and 0 bases at J, with 7 bases between. In nucleotides, the CDR3 is TGTGCCAGCAGCTTGGGGGGCAGCTCCTACGAGCAGTACTTC. Protein: CASSLGGSSYEQYF.

The chain couples TRBV16 to TRBJ1-1; the D gene is possibly TRBD1 (6 bases). The ends were cut back, 5 bases at V and 2 bases at J, with 18 bases in the middle. This CDR3 contains 16 residues. Looked up from germline, CDR1 is KGHSY and CDR2 is FQNENV. The CDR3 here is CASSGVNRETNTEAFF. In nucleotides, the CDR3 is TGTGCCAGCAGCGGGGTGAACAGGGAAACTAACACTGAAGCTTTCTTT. The complete variable domain, with remaining parts taken from reference TRBV16 and TRBJ1-1, reads GEEVAQTPKHLVRGEGQKAKLYCAPIKGHSYVFWYQQVLKNEFKFLISFQNENVFDETGMPKERFSAKCLPNSPCSLEIQATKLEDSAVYFCASSGVNRETNTEAFFGQGTRLTVV.

The chain has TRBV28 and TRBJ2-1; D perhaps matches TRBD2 (5 bases). Trimming cost V 6 bases and J 3 bases, with 12 bases left between them. There are 14 residues in the CDR3. Germline CDR1 MDHEN, CDR2 SYDVKM. Here the CDR3 reads CASRSGTVYNEQFF. CDR3 DNA sequence: TGTGCCAGCAGAAGCGGTACTGTCTACAATGAGCAGTTCTTC.

The chain carries TRBV7-7 and TRBJ2-2, with 8 bases matching TRBD2. There are 15 residues in the CDR3. Losses at the gene ends were 2 bases for V and 4 bases for J; bases not matched to a gene: 3. Per the germline V gene, CDR1 is SSHAT and CDR2 is FNYEAQ (reference sequence). This chain's CDR3 is CASSLTSGPTGELFF. The CDR3 nucleotides read TGTGCCAGCAGCTTAACTAGCGGCCCCACCGGGGAGCTGTTTTTT.

This clone was seen only once. The V and J genes are TRBV28 and TRBJ2-1; 11 nucleotides align to TRBD2. Trimming at V came to 8 bases and at J to 3 bases, leaving 12 bases not matched to a gene. This CDR3 region has 17 residues. CDR1 and CDR2 (germline): MDHEN, SYDVKM. This chain's CDR3 is CASSTSGSSPVYNEQFF. The DNA of the CDR3 is TGTGCCAGCTCCACTAGCGGGAGTTCGCCTGTCTACAATGAGCAGTTCTTC.

The chain has TRBV30 and TRBJ2-4; 8 bases agree with TRBD1. The trim removed 2 bases at V and 0 bases at J, leaving 3 bases unmatched. The CDR3 sequence is 15 residues long. CDR1 GTSNPN and CDR2 SVGIG come from the germline V gene (reference sequence). The CDR3 loop is CAWSKQGVAKNIQYF. CDR3 nucleotide sequence: TGTGCCTGGAGTAAACAGGGGGTAGCCAAAAACATTCAGTACTTC.

The chain uses TRBV19 and TRBJ2-3; D remains ambiguous. Germline V gives CDR1 LNHDA, CDR2 SQIVND (reference sequence). V was shortened by 1 base and J by 8 bases, with 16 bases between the two germline ends. The CDR3 is made up of 15 amino acids. This chain's CDR3 is CASSIGGSGLGTQYF. In DNA form, the CDR3 reads TGTGCCAGTAGTATAGGAGGTTCGGGTTTGGGTACGCAGTATTTT.

A word on this clone: Other DNA sequences from this sample encode an identical CDR3 as well. The chain links TRBV10-3 to TRBJ2-1; the D is unclear. V was cut by 3 bases and J by 5 bases, with 5 bases left in between. The CDR3 totals 12 residues. Germline V gene data show CDR1 as ENHRY and CDR2 as SYGVKD. CDR3 DNA: TGTGCCATCAGTGACCCTGACAATGAGCAGTTCTTC. Translating gives CAISDPDNEQFF.

This rearrangement joins TRBV19 to TRBJ1-5, with TRBD1 identical over 7 bases. Per the germline V gene, CDR1 is LNHDA and CDR2 is SQIVND (reference sequence). The CDR3 consists of 13 residues. With V trimmed by 7 bases and J by 6 bases, 6 bases remained unmatched. CDR3 nucleotide sequence: TGTGCCAGTACCGGACAGGAAGGTCAGCCCCAGCATTTT. Residues: CASTGQEGQPQHF. The whole variable domain, remainder taken from reference TRBV19 and TRBJ1-5, is DGGITQSPKYLFRKEGQNVTLSCEQNLNHDAMYWYRQDPGQGLRLIYYSQIVNDFQKGDIAEGYSVSREKKESFPLTVTSAQKNPTAFYLCASTGQEGQPQHFGDGTRLSIL.

The rearrangement joins TRBV27 to TRBJ2-7, with a possible D match to TRBD2 (6 bases). The germline V and J ends were trimmed by 9 bases and 2 bases, with 17 bases remaining between them. This CDR3 is 14 amino acids long. Germline CDR1 is MNHEY and CDR2 is SMNVEV (reference sequence). The CDR3, as DNA: TGTGCCAGTGGGGGGTCGAGTACAGCCTACGAGCAGTACTTC. As protein: CASGGSSTAYEQYF.

The chain couples TRBV14 to TRBJ1-1, with TRBD1 as a possible D gene (5 bases). Trimming removed 0 bases at V and 8 bases at J, with 13 bases between. Germline CDR1 reads SGHDN; CDR2 reads FVKESK. The CDR3 consists of 14 residues. For the CDR3, the DNA is TGTGCCAGCAGCCAAGAATCAGGGTCGGGCGAAGCTTTCTTT. Residues: CASSQESGSGEAFF.

The chain combines TRBV9 with TRBJ1-6, with D unresolved. Germline V CDR1 and CDR2: SGDLS, YYNGEE. The CDR3 consists of 15 residues. Trimming left V 0 bases short and J 7 bases short, with 11 bases between. CDR3 residues: CASSVGMGGNSPLHF. The CDR3 bases are TGTGCCAGCAGCGTAGGAATGGGAGGGAATTCACCCCTCCACTTT.

About this clone itself: Sequence at one end of the junction differs from germline and may be a read error. Other DNA sequences within the sample encode an identical CDR3. This chain links TRBV5-1 with TRBJ1-1, with 7 bases that match TRBD1. Germline-derived CDR1 and CDR2 are SGHRS and YFSETQ. The CDR3 extends over 14 amino acids. The CDR3 spells CASSSGQSDTEAFF. In DNA, the CDR3 is TGCGCCAGCAGCTCGGGACAGTCGGACACTGAAGCTTTCTTC.

The chain couples TRBV6-1 to TRBJ1-2; TRBD1 agrees at 9 bases. The germline gives CDR1 MNHNS, CDR2 SASEGT. CDR3 size: 15 residues. Losses at the gene ends were 7 bases for V and 1 base for J; bases not matched to a gene: 7. Written as DNA, the CDR3 is TGTGCCAGCAATCCGGGACAGGGAATTAACTATGGCTACACCTTC. Its protein product is CASNPGQGINYGYTF.

The rearrangement links TRBV9 to TRBJ2-7, with 8 bases that match TRBD2. Germline assignment: CDR1 SGDLS and CDR2 YYNGEE. The CDR3 contains 15 residues. With 0 bases clipped from V and 6 bases from J, the junction kept 8 bases outside the gene matches. As DNA, the CDR3 is TGTGCCAGCAGCGTAGACCCCGGGAGGGAGGGCGAGCAGTACTTC. Translation: CASSVDPGREGEQYF. The entire variable domain, with the rest obtained from reference TRBV9 and TRBJ2-7, is as follows: DSGVTQTPKHLITATGQRVTLRCSPRSGDLSVYWYQQSLDQGLQFLIQYYNGEERAKGNILERFSAQQFPDLHSELNLSSLELGDSALYFCASSVDPGREGEQYFGPGTRLTVT.

This chain connects TRBV27 to TRBJ2-1, with 8 bases lining up with TRBD2. Per the germline V gene, CDR1 is MNHEY and CDR2 is SMNVEV (reference sequence). The CDR3 runs 15 residues. With 5 bases clipped from V and 6 bases from J, the junction kept 9 bases outside the gene matches. CDR3 coding DNA: TGTGCCAGCAGTCCATCCCGAGCGGGAGCCAATGAGCAGTTCTTC. This codes for CASSPSRAGANEQFF.

The chain joins TRBV2 to TRBJ2-7, with TRBD2 identical over 8 bases. The V gene end was trimmed by 3 bases and the J gene end by 0 bases; junction bases not matched to a gene: 4. The germline CDR1 and CDR2 sequences are SNHLY and FYNNEI. CDR3 length: 15 residues. The CDR3 sequence is CASSDPSGSSYEQYF. The CDR3 nucleotides read TGTGCCAGCAGTGACCCCAGCGGGAGCTCCTACGAGCAGTACTTC.